The text below deals with one TCR beta chain. The antigen it recognizes is unknown. Base qualities are not at hand, and no much larger clone is one base apart. The library was prepared using the immunoSEQ multiplex PCR assay. TCRdb took over this immuneACCESS table, retaining in-frame rearrangements with V and J assigned. Such tables are incomplete; in checked studies, under half of the missing clones stem from an unresolved V gene, and the remainder is unexplained. Across this sample there are tens of thousands of clones, with more than 85% seen only once. The ten largest clones capture 0.39% of the sample. This sample was included in a study of technical replicates of blood from four donors listed by TCRdb under 2017. The germline V gene specifies SGDLS as CDR1 and YYNGEE as CDR2. Taken from cysteine to phenylalanine, the CDR3 has 16 residues. The sequence is cut down to CDR3 DNA, 48 bases in frame from base 1. The germline V end is reduced by 4 bases and the J end by 4 bases; junction bases left unmatched: 11.

This TCR came from a human donor in good health. The receptor chain draws on TRBV9 and TRBJ2-5; 9 middle bases align to TRBD1. Sequencing was performed on T cells isolated from PBMCs. CDR3 reads: CASSPPGQGMSETQYF. The nucleotide sequence is TGTGCCAGCAGCCCCCCGGGACAGGGAATGTCAGAGACCCAGTACTTC.